This T cell receptor (beta chain) derives from a study of blood T cell repertoires in COVID-19. The table lists this clone with a few counts. In the authors' workflow: Counts of nucleated cells, estimated from reference gene primer amplification, were obtained. The data were produced by immunoSEQ multiplex PCR, yet TCRdb's version contains in-frame clones alone and is incomplete. From that table come the V and J calls and clone size; the DNA was used to work out D and trimming. The table shows about 200,000 clones, with approximately 80% occurring only once. V gave up 5 bases and J gave up 4 bases; unmatched junction bases: 7. This CDR3 region has 16 residues. Germline assignment: CDR1 SEHNR and CDR2 FQNEAQ (reference sequence).

Sequencing was performed on peripheral blood. The chain recombines TRBV7-9 with TRBJ2-5, with 13 positions matching TRBD2. The receptor was derived from a human donor in a cohort sampled during active COVID-19. CDR3 coding DNA: TGTGCCAGCAGCAGGACTAGCGGGGGACCGGGAGAGACCCAGTACTTC. Its translation is CASSRTSGGPGETQYF.